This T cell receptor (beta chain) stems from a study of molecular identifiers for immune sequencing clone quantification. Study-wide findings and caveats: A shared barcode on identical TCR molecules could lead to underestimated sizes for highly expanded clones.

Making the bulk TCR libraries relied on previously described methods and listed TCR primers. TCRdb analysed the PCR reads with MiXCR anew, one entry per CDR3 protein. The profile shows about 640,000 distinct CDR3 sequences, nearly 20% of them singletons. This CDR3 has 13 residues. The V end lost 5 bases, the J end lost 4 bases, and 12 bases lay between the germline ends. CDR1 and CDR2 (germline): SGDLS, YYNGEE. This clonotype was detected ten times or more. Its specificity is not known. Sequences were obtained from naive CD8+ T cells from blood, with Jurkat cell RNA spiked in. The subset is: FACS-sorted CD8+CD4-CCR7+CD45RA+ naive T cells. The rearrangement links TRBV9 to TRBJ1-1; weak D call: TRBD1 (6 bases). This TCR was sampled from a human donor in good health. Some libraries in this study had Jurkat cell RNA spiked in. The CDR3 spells CASSAMGATEAFF. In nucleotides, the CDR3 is TGTGCCAGCAGTGCTATGGGGGCCACTGAAGCTTTCTTT.